The text below deals with one T cell receptor beta chain. Repertoires were generated with immunoSEQ multiplex PCR, while TCRdb's copy carries only in-frame clones and drops some. Of around 400,000 clones in the sample, 87% were seen once. This sample is part of a study of blood T cell repertoires in COVID-19. Trimming removed 6 bases from V and 4 bases from J; junction bases left unmatched: 7. The CDR3 loop spans 16 amino acids. The germline V gene encodes CDR1 SGHRS and CDR2 YFSETQ. Patients from Seattle were sampled longitudinally, starting during active infection. This chain connects TRBV5-1 to TRBJ2-2, with TRBD2 matching over 12 bases. Specimen: peripheral blood. The source of this sequence is a young woman with COVID-19, enrolled during active disease. CDR3 sequence (DNA): TGCGCCAGCAACCTAGCGGGAGGGCGTGGCACCGGGGAGCTGTTTTTT. It specifies CASNLAGGRGTGELFF.